These 28 T cell receptor beta chains were all obtained from the same sample, sequenced in a study of human T cells and chemical hapten exposure. This sample's time point: pre-sensitization, week 0. Documented treatment: therapeutic diphenylcyclopropenone sensitization with weekly scalp DPC. TCRdb fed the RACE reads into MiXCR, producing one record per CDR3 protein. This sample has around 120,000 distinct CDR3 sequences, with less than 15% found just once. The sequencing used whole blood, collected in connection with sensitization to the hapten diphenylcyclopropenone (DPC). The receptors originated from a young woman with alopecia areata. Some clones in this sample may be carry-over from other donors' samples.

The V and J genes are TRBV12-3 or TRBV12-4 and TRBJ2-3; D may be TRBD1 or TRBD2 (6 bases each). The CDR3 has 15 residues. V gave up 6 bases and J gave up 4 bases, with 17 bases separating them. The chain's CDR3 is CASRKLEGGPDTQYF. CDR3 in DNA: TGTGCCAGCAGGAAACTAGAGGGGGGCCCAGATACGCAGTATTTT.

The J gene is TRBJ2-7, the V gene TRBV29-1; D may correspond to TRBD1 or TRBD2 (5 bases each). Germline V CDR1 and CDR2: SQVTM, ANQGSEA. This CDR3 comprises 12 residues. With 7 bases removed from V and 2 bases from J, the gap between germline ends came to 12 bases. The CDR3 is CSARDGPYEQYF. The CDR3 nucleotides are TGCAGCGCGAGGGACGGACCCTACGAGCAGTACTTC.

This clonotype came up a few times. The chain recombines TRBV28 with TRBJ1-6; TRBD1 might be the D (6 bases). The CDR3 has 16 amino acids. V was cut by 3 bases and J by 9 bases, with 18 bases left in between. Per the germline V gene, CDR1 is MDHEN and CDR2 is SYDVKM. CDR3 DNA sequence: TGTGCCAGCAGTTTTTCCCCTACAGGGTCCCCTTCACCCCTCCACTTT. Protein product: CASSFSPTGSPSPLHF.

V is TRBV20-1 and J is TRBJ2-3; D is unresolved. The CDR3 is 15 amino acids. CDR1 is DFQATT and CDR2 is SNEGSKA in the germline V gene (reference sequence). V was pared by 6 bases and J by 0 bases, with 16 bases between. The CDR3 nucleotides read TGCAGTGCGAACAGTTGGGGTACTAGCACAGATACGCAGTATTTT. Residues: CSANSWGTSTDTQYF.

The chain is built from TRBV6-2 or TRBV6-3 and TRBJ2-7; TRBD1 aligns across 7 bases. Germline V lookup: CDR1 MNHEY, CDR2 SVGEGT. The V and J ends lost 5 bases and 2 bases, in that order; junction bases with no gene match: 9. There are 15 residues in the CDR3. The CDR3 here is CASSTPGTVAYEQYF. CDR3 in DNA: TGTGCCAGCAGTACGCCGGGGACAGTGGCCTACGAGCAGTACTTC.

This chain links TRBV5-4 with TRBJ2-7; 11 bases match TRBD1. The ends lost 3 bases at V and 2 bases at J; junction bases unmatched: 4. CDR1 SGHNT and CDR2 YYREEE come from the germline V gene (reference sequence). CDR3 length: 15 amino acids. CDR3 protein: CASSSGQGVPYEQYF. The DNA for the CDR3 is TGTGCCAGCAGCTCGGGACAGGGGGTGCCCTACGAGCAGTACTTC. Complete variable domain (other parts from reference TRBV5-4 and TRBJ2-7): ETGVTQSPTHLIKTRGQQVTLRCSSQSGHNTVSWYQQALGQGPQFIFQYYREEENGRGNFPPRFSGLQFPNYSSELNVNALELDDSALYLCASSSGQGVPYEQYFGPGTRLTVT.

The chain combines TRBV5-1 with TRBJ2-7, with a possible D match to TRBD1 (5 bases). This CDR3 contains 13 residues. V was pared by 4 bases and J by 7 bases, with 15 bases between. Germline CDR1 is SGHRS and CDR2 is YFSETQ. The DNA of the CDR3 is TGCGCCAGCAGCCCTCAGGGTTTACCGGAGCAGTACTTC. As protein: CASSPQGLPEQYF.

The sample holds a few counts of this clonotype. The chain has TRBV6-6 and TRBJ1-2; 8 positions agree with TRBD1. Per germline, CDR1 MNHNY and CDR2 SVGAGI (reference sequence). Trimming at V came to 2 bases and at J to 2 bases, leaving 4 bases not matched to a gene. The CDR3 runs 15 residues. CDR3 amino acids: CASSYINRGNYGYTF. CDR3 nucleotides: TGTGCCAGCAGTTACATAAACAGGGGGAACTATGGCTACACCTTC.

This clonotype was counted between two and nine times. V is TRBV9 and J is TRBJ2-3; maybe TRBD2 (5 bases). Trimming cost V 3 bases and J 4 bases, with 15 bases left between them. This CDR3 is built from 15 residues. Germline CDR1 SGDLS, CDR2 YYNGEE. DNA for the CDR3: TGTGCCAGCAGCGGGGCCTCGGGATTTTCAGATACGCAGTATTTT. Its protein is CASSGASGFSDTQYF. The full variable domain, its missing parts supplied by reference TRBV9 and TRBJ2-3, is DSGVTQTPKHLITATGQRVTLRCSPRSGDLSVYWYQQSLDQGLQFLIQYYNGEERAKGNILERFSAQQFPDLHSELNLSSLELGDSALYFCASSGASGFSDTQYFGPGTRLTVL.

The chain uses TRBV6-6 and TRBJ1-5, with D unresolved. V lost 0 bases to trimming and J lost 7 bases, with 10 bases between them. The CDR3 length is 14 residues. Germline CDR1 is MNHNY and CDR2 is SVGAGI (reference sequence). The CDR3 nucleotides read TGTGCCAGCAGTTACTCGGGCTACGACCAGCCCCAGCATTTT. Translated, it gives CASSYSGYDQPQHF.

The sample holds a few counts of this clonotype. The chain links TRBV11-2 to TRBJ2-3; a weak D match, TRBD1 (6 bases). Trimming left V 0 bases short and J 9 bases short, with 13 bases between. The CDR3 is 14 residues long. Germline V gene data show CDR1 as SGHAT and CDR2 as FQNNGV. The CDR3 coding sequence is TGTGCCAGCAGCTTAGAAGGACAGCTCGGAACGCAGTATTTT. Amino acid sequence: CASSLEGQLGTQYF.

This clonotype was seen repeatedly, ten times or more. V gene TRBV6-1 combines with J gene TRBJ2-7; unclear D gene. This CDR3 is built from 12 residues. Per the germline V gene, CDR1 is MNHNS and CDR2 is SASEGT. The V and J ends lost 2 bases and 0 bases respectively, with 2 bases between them. CDR3 protein: CASSENSYEQYF. The CDR3 nucleotides are TGTGCCAGCAGTGAAAACTCCTACGAGCAGTACTTC.

In its sample, this clonotype was seen many times. This rearrangement joins TRBV10-1 to TRBJ1-6; a weak D match, TRBD1 (6 bases). The V gene's germline CDR1 is WNHNN and CDR2 SYGVQD (reference sequence). V was cut by 3 bases and J by 9 bases, with 9 bases left in between. This CDR3 has 13 residues. CDR3 nucleotide sequence: TGCGCCAGCAGTGAAATGGGGGCTTCACCCCTCCACTTT. Its protein is CASSEMGASPLHF.

This clonotype was counted between two and nine times. This chain connects TRBV5-1 to TRBJ1-2; the D is unclear. Germline assignment: CDR1 SGHRS and CDR2 YFSETQ. Trimming stripped 1 base from V and 2 bases from J, with 9 bases between. There are 14 residues in the CDR3. CDR3 coding DNA: TGCGCCAGCAGCTTGAGGACGGTGAACTATGGCTACACCTTC. Translated: CASSLRTVNYGYTF.

The V and J genes are TRBV18 and TRBJ2-5, with D unresolved. The CDR3 is 13 amino acids. Germline CDR1 and CDR2: KGHSH and LQKENI. V lost 2 bases and J 5 bases, leaving 9 bases between the germline ends. The CDR3 nucleotides are TGTGCCAGCTCACCAAGTTTATGGGAGACCCAGTACTTC. As protein: CASSPSLWETQYF.

The chain uses TRBV29-1 and TRBJ2-2; D is uncertain. This CDR3 is 12 amino acids long. Germline CDR1 is SQVTM and CDR2 is ANQGSEA. Trimming took 5 bases from V and 6 from J, leaving 10 bases between them. The CDR3: CSVKGASGELFF. The CDR3 DNA is TGCAGCGTTAAAGGAGCATCCGGGGAGCTGTTTTTT.

V is TRBV12-3 or TRBV12-4 and J is TRBJ2-5; TRBD1 is a possible D gene (6 bases). The CDR3 has 13 residues. V lost 6 bases, J lost 9 bases, and 17 bases lay in between. In nucleotides, the CDR3 is TGTGCCAGCAGCCAGGGGCAGGCGTGGGCCCAGTACTTC. Translating gives CASSQGQAWAQYF.

The sample holds a few counts of this clonotype. The chain recombines TRBV10-3 with TRBJ1-1; the D is unclear. This CDR3 has 13 amino acids. Between the trimmed V and J ends, which lost 3 bases and 0 bases, there was a span of 5 bases. Germline lookup yields CDR1 ENHRY and CDR2 SYGVKD. DNA of the CDR3: TGTGCCATCAGTGATGGCATGAACACTGAAGCTTTCTTT. Its protein product is CAISDGMNTEAFF.

This clonotype came up many times. The V gene is TRBV18, the J gene TRBJ1-4, with D uncertain. The CDR3 runs 12 residues. The ends were cut back, 2 bases at V and 7 bases at J, with 5 bases in the middle. The germline V gene encodes CDR1 KGHSH and CDR2 LQKENI. The CDR3 DNA follows: TGTGCCAGCTCACCATTGGGTGAAAAACTGTTTTTT. Protein product: CASSPLGEKLFF.

This clonotype has just a few counts. This chain links TRBV27 with TRBJ2-7; the match to TRBD2 covers 8 bases. The CDR3 has 15 amino acids. Trimming cost V 2 bases and J 3 bases; bases outside gene matches: 6. Germline values: CDR1 MNHEY, CDR2 SMNVEV (reference sequence). CDR3 loop: CASSLKGGGSYEQYF. The CDR3 DNA sequence: TGTGCCAGCAGTTTAAAAGGCGGGGGGAGCTACGAGCAGTACTTC.

This clonotype was counted only a few times. The chain uses TRBV6-2 or TRBV6-3 and TRBJ2-5; 8 bases are a match to TRBD1. Germline assignment: CDR1 MNHEY and CDR2 SVGEGT. Unmatched junction bases numbered 5, after V lost 6 bases and J lost 5 bases. The CDR3 is 13 residues long. CDR3 coding DNA: TGTGCCAGCAGCCCGACAGGGGTCGAGACCCAGTACTTC. Protein: CASSPTGVETQYF.

The chain combines TRBV5-4 with TRBJ1-1, with D perhaps TRBD1 (6 bases). This CDR3 is built from 15 residues. Trimming stripped 3 bases from V and 2 bases from J, with 14 bases between. CDR1 and CDR2 from the germline V gene are SGHNT and YYREEE (reference sequence). The CDR3 sequence: CASSSWTAGNTEAFF. CDR3 in DNA: TGTGCCAGCAGCTCCTGGACAGCGGGAAACACTGAAGCTTTCTTT. Together with reference TRBV5-4 and TRBJ1-1, the CDR3 gives the full variable domain: ETGVTQSPTHLIKTRGQQVTLRCSSQSGHNTVSWYQQALGQGPQFIFQYYREEENGRGNFPPRFSGLQFPNYSSELNVNALELDDSALYLCASSSWTAGNTEAFFGQGTRLTVV.

This clonotype has a handful of counts. The chain couples TRBV6-2 or TRBV6-3 to TRBJ1-1, with a tentative D call TRBD1 (5 bases). The CDR3 sequence is 16 residues long. CDR1 MNHEY and CDR2 SVGEGT come from the germline V gene. The ends were cut back, 2 bases at V and 6 bases at J, with 19 bases in the middle. CDR3 DNA sequence: TGTGCCAGCAGTTACCAGCCTGGGGGAGTTAACCCTGAAGCTTTCTTT. Amino acid sequence: CASSYQPGGVNPEAFF.

This clonotype was recorded at least ten times. The chain recombines TRBV12-5 with TRBJ1-1; D gene unclear. The CDR3 contains 10 residues. The V and J ends lost 4 bases and 7 bases respectively, with 4 bases between them. Germline V lookup: CDR1 LGHNT, CDR2 FRNRAP. The CDR3 protein is CASGSSEAFF. The DNA for the CDR3 is TGTGCTAGTGGTTCCAGTGAAGCTTTCTTT.

The genes are TRBV7-9 and TRBJ2-2; 11 bases are shared with TRBD1. The CDR3 spans 17 residues. Per germline, CDR1 SEHNR and CDR2 FQNEAQ (reference sequence). V was pared by 4 bases and J by 3 bases, with 7 bases of the junction left unmatched. Here the CDR3 reads CASSSQRGQGDTGELFF. The DNA of the CDR3 is TGTGCCAGCAGCTCCCAGAGGGGACAGGGGGACACCGGGGAGCTGTTTTTT. The full variable domain, in which reference TRBV7-9 and TRBJ2-2 provide the parts outside the CDR3, is DTGVSQNPRHKITKRGQNVTFRCDPISEHNRLYWYRQTLGQGPEFLTYFQNEAQLEKSRLLSDRFSAERPKGSFSTLEIQRTEQGDSAMYLCASSSQRGQGDTGELFFGEGSRLTVL.

The rearrangement joins TRBV25-1 to TRBJ2-1; D is undetermined. From germline, CDR1 is MGHDK and CDR2 SYGVNS. The CDR3 runs 14 residues. V shed 2 bases and J shed 4 bases, with 9 bases lying between them. The CDR3 DNA sequence: TGTGCCAGCAGTGAACTGGTAGGGTACAATGAGCAGTTCTTC. Encoded protein: CASSELVGYNEQFF.

This clonotype was picked up many times. The V and J genes are TRBV4-3 and TRBJ1-5; 7 nucleotides align to TRBD1. CDR3 length: 15 residues. Germline V gene sequence: CDR1 LGHNA, CDR2 YSLEER. The ends lost 0 bases at V and 6 bases at J; junction bases unmatched: 5. The CDR3 protein is CASSQDRSGGQPQHF. DNA for the CDR3: TGCGCCAGCAGCCAAGATAGGTCAGGGGGTCAGCCCCAGCATTTT.

This clonotype was observed at least ten times. The V call is TRBV6-6, the J call TRBJ1-2; D call uncertain. Trimming removed 6 bases from V and 8 bases from J, with 16 bases in between. Germline CDR1 is MNHNY and CDR2 is SVGAGI (reference sequence). This CDR3 contains 13 residues. The CDR3 DNA is TGTGCCAGCAGCCTCCCCGGCCTGGGGGGCTACACCTTC. This sequence encodes CASSLPGLGGYTF.